The 19 T cell receptor beta chains in this list originate from one sample, sequenced in a study of technical replicates of blood from a few donors. Profiling relied on immunoSEQ multiplex PCR, and the TCRdb table lists in-frame clones only, not all of them. The sample lists fewer than 90,000 clones; approximately 94% were seen once. Source material: T cells isolated from PBMCs. Source of these receptors: a human donor in good health.

This sequence joins TRBV6-1 and TRBJ2-1; 9 bases fit TRBD2. The CDR3 has 14 residues. CDR1 and CDR2 (germline): MNHNS, SASEGT. The junction had 5 bases not matched to a gene; V was cut back by 4 bases and J by 7 bases. The CDR3 DNA reads as TGTGCCAGCAGTGTCTTTAGCGGGAGTAATGAGCAGTTCTTC. It specifies CASSVFSGSNEQFF.

V is TRBV14 and J is TRBJ2-1, with D unresolved. CDR3 length equals 12 residues. Germline loops: CDR1 SGHDN, CDR2 FVKESK. V lost 4 bases to trimming and J lost 5 bases, with 6 bases between them. CDR3 coding DNA: TGTGCCAGCAGCCGAGCTAACAATGAGCAGTTCTTC. It specifies CASSRANNEQFF. Variable domain in full (rest from reference TRBV14 and TRBJ2-1): EAGVTQFPSHSVIEKGQTVTLRCDPISGHDNLYWYRRVMGKEIKFLLHFVKESKQDESGMPNNRFLAERTGGTYSTLKVQPAELEDSGVYFCASSRANNEQFFGPGTRLTVL.

The chain recombines TRBV10-3 with TRBJ1-1, with D maybe TRBD1 (6 bases). CDR3 length equals 12 residues. From germline, CDR1 is ENHRY and CDR2 SYGVKD. V was cut by 5 bases and J by 8 bases, with 12 bases left in between. CDR3 nucleotides: TGTGCCATCAGTATACAGGGAGGGGAAGCTTTCTTT. It encodes CAISIQGGEAFF.

The chain uses TRBV5-1 and TRBJ1-4; tentatively, D is TRBD1 (6 bases). The CDR3 sequence is 15 residues long. Germline V gene data show CDR1 as SGHRS and CDR2 as YFSETQ. Trimming took off 8 bases at V and 3 bases at J, with 17 bases between the two ends. The CDR3 is CASGLTQGANEKLFF. CDR3 nucleotides: TGCGCCAGTGGACTTACACAGGGAGCTAATGAAAAACTGTTTTTT.

The CDR3 DNA sequence: TGTGCCAGCAGCTCTCAGTCCTACGAGCAGTACTTC. Its translation: CASSSQSYEQYF. This chain uses TRBV5-4 with TRBJ2-7; no reliable D call. V was clipped by 3 bases and J by 1 base, with 5 bases between them. Germline V gene data show CDR1 as SGHNT and CDR2 as YYREEE (reference sequence). This CDR3 has 12 residues. Together with reference TRBV5-4 and TRBJ2-7, the CDR3 gives the full variable domain: ETGVTQSPTHLIKTRGQQVTLRCSSQSGHNTVSWYQQALGQGPQFIFQYYREEENGRGNFPPRFSGLQFPNYSSELNVNALELDDSALYLCASSSQSYEQYFGPGTRLTVT.

The V gene is TRBV10-1, the J gene TRBJ2-4; perhaps TRBD2 as D (6 bases). Germline CDR1 WNHNN, CDR2 SYGVQD (reference sequence). V shed 2 bases and J shed 0 bases, with 8 bases lying between them. The CDR3 totals 15 residues. CDR3 nucleotide sequence: TGCGCCAGCAGTGAGGGAGGGCTAGCCAAAAACATTCAGTACTTC. It translates to CASSEGGLAKNIQYF.

The chain uses TRBV6-5 and TRBJ1-2; 7 bases are a match to TRBD1. The CDR3 runs 14 residues. Trimming removed 7 bases from V and 5 bases from J; junction bases left unmatched: 10. Per germline, CDR1 MNHEY and CDR2 SVGAGI. DNA for the CDR3: TGTGCCAGCAAGAGCAGACAGGGTCCATATGGCTACACCTTC. Translating gives CASKSRQGPYGYTF.

The chain employs TRBV6-6 and TRBJ1-2, with D tentatively TRBD1 (5 bases). Germline CDR1 and CDR2: MNHNY and SVGAGI (reference sequence). V was pared by 2 bases and J by 11 bases, with 18 bases between. The length of the CDR3 is 14 residues. In DNA form, the CDR3 reads TGTGCCAGCAGTTACGGGGCAGGAACTATGTGGTACACCTTC. Translated: CASSYGAGTMWYTF.

The J gene is TRBJ2-5, the V gene TRBV27, with D unresolved. The CDR3 runs 15 residues. V was clipped by 2 bases and J by 0 bases, with 10 bases between them. Germline-derived CDR1 and CDR2 are MNHEY and SMNVEV (reference sequence). Written as DNA, the CDR3 is TGTGCCAGCAGTTTAGGCAGTCCGTACCAAGAGACCCAGTACTTC. This encodes CASSLGSPYQETQYF.

The V and J genes are TRBV30 and TRBJ1-4; 8 nucleotides match TRBD1. CDR1 is GTSNPN, CDR2 SVGIG, per germline (reference sequence). There are 14 residues in the CDR3. J lost 4 bases, V lost 7 bases, and 8 bases had no gene match. This chain's CDR3 is CASSQGASNEKLFF. CDR3 nucleotides: TGTGCCTCTAGTCAGGGGGCAAGTAATGAAAAACTGTTTTTT.

The chain has TRBV7-8 and TRBJ1-3; perhaps TRBD1 as D (6 bases). V was trimmed by 6 bases and J by 0 bases, leaving 21 bases between them. The length of the CDR3 is 18 residues. CDR1 is SGHVS and CDR2 is FQNEAQ in the germline V gene. The CDR3, as DNA: TGTGCCAGCAGTCCGGCGACAGCAGGGGCCATCTCTGGAAACACCATATATTTT. As protein: CASSPATAGAISGNTIYF.

The chain employs TRBV18 and TRBJ1-2, with TRBD1 identical over 9 bases. This CDR3 spans 16 amino acids. Unmatched junction bases numbered 13, after V lost 3 bases and J lost 8 bases. Germline V gives CDR1 KGHSH, CDR2 LQKENI. The CDR3 nucleotides are TGTGCCAGCTCACCTCCCATAGGGACAGGGCAAATCGGCTACACCTTC. It encodes CASSPPIGTGQIGYTF.

This sequence joins TRBV7-8 and TRBJ1-5; TRBD1 matches 8 bases. Germline V gives CDR1 SGHVS, CDR2 FQNEAQ. After removal of 5 bases from V and 6 bases from J, the junction contained 9 bases not matched to a gene. This CDR3 is 15 amino acids long. DNA of the CDR3: TGTGCCAGCAGCACGCCGACAGGGGCCGGTCAGCCCCAGCATTTT. This sequence encodes CASSTPTGAGQPQHF.

This chain links TRBV11-2 with TRBJ2-7; D is possibly TRBD1 (6 bases). The CDR3 loop spans 15 amino acids. Germline V gives CDR1 SGHAT, CDR2 FQNNGV. Trimming left V 0 bases short and J 5 bases short, with 14 bases between. In DNA form, the CDR3 reads TGTGCCAGCAGCTTAGATTGGGGGCGCAGCAACGAGCAGTACTTC. It specifies CASSLDWGRSNEQYF.

The V gene is TRBV14, the J gene TRBJ2-3, with D possibly TRBD2 on 6 matching bases. The CDR3 covers 16 residues. CDR1 and CDR2 (germline): SGHDN, FVKESK. Between the trimmed V and J ends, which lost 6 bases and 1 base, there was a span of 17 bases. The CDR3 reads CASSRPGPGGTDTQYF. In DNA, the CDR3 is TGTGCCAGCAGTCGCCCGGGCCCGGGGGGCACAGATACGCAGTATTTT.

The chain is built from TRBV7-9 and TRBJ2-2; TRBD2 might be the D (6 bases). Germline-derived CDR1 and CDR2 are SEHNR and FQNEAQ (reference sequence). This CDR3 is 12 amino acids long. In nucleotides, the CDR3 is TGTAAGGCGGGGACGGACACCGGGGAGCTGTTTTTT. Its translation is CKAGTDTGELFF. Full variable domain (rest looked up from reference TRBV7-9 and TRBJ2-2): DTGVSQNPRHKITKRGQNVTFRCDPISEHNRLYWYRQTLGQGPEFLTYFQNEAQLEKSRLLSDRFSAERPKGSFSTLEIQRTEQGDSAMYLCKAGTDTGELFFGEGSRLTVL.

The chain uses TRBV6-6 and TRBJ2-7; D possibly corresponds to TRBD2 (6 bases). This CDR3 has 14 residues. CDR1 MNHNY and CDR2 SVGAGI come from the germline V gene (reference sequence). V lost 7 bases to trimming and J lost 1 base, with 14 bases between them. CDR3 DNA: TGTGCCAGCAATCTAGCCGGGGGTTCCTACGAGCAGTACTTC. Its translation: CASNLAGGSYEQYF.

This sequence joins TRBV7-2 and TRBJ2-7; the D gene is possibly TRBD1 (6 bases). Trimming left V 5 bases short and J 4 bases short, with 15 bases between. CDR3 length equals 14 residues. Looked up from germline, CDR1 is SGHTA and CDR2 is FQGNSA. CDR3 nucleotide sequence: TGTGCCAGCAGCCCCGGGTTGGGGGCGTACGAGCAGTACTTC. It translates to CASSPGLGAYEQYF.

The rearrangement uses TRBV7-8 and TRBJ1-2; 10 bases match TRBD1. With V trimmed by 5 bases and J by 6 bases, 12 bases remained unmatched. This CDR3 has 16 amino acids. The germline V gene encodes CDR1 SGHVS and CDR2 FQNEAQ. The CDR3 region is CASSPGQGGGADGYTF. The DNA for the CDR3 is TGTGCCAGCAGCCCCGGACAGGGGGGAGGTGCAGATGGCTACACCTTC.